The present TCR beta chain was sequenced within a study of T cells after yellow fever vaccination. Notes on the study in general: Detected again after the booster were most primary-vaccination clones, at 95% to 98% CD4 and approximately 85% CD8.

This clonotype has a handful of counts. Its target is unknown. The length of the CDR3 is 14 residues. CDR1 and CDR2 from the germline V gene are SGHNT and YYREEE (reference sequence). V was clipped by 4 bases and J by 2 bases; unmatched bases: 2. TCRdb itself ran the 5' RACE reads through MiXCR, one entry per CDR3 protein. The table shows 200,000 or so distinct CDR3 sequences, with roughly 6.3% occurring only once. The sample was CD4+ T cells sorted from PBMCs, taken on the day of the yellow fever booster vaccination. The sequence came from a man under 40 who received the YFV17D yellow fever vaccine. This chain uses TRBV5-4 with TRBJ2-1; TRBD2 matches 8 bases. The CDR3 DNA is TGTGCCAGCAGCGAGGGACTAGCCTACAATGAGCAGTTCTTC. Translated: CASSEGLAYNEQFF.